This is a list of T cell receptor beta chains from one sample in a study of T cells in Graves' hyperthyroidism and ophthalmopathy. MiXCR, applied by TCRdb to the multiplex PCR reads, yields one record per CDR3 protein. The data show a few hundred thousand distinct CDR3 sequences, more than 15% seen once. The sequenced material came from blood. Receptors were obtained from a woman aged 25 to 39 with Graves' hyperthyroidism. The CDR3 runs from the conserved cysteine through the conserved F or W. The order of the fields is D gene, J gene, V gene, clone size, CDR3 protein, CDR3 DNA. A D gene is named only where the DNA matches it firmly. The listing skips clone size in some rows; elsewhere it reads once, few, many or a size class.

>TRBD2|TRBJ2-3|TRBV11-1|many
CASSPTGRAQYF
TGTGCCAGCAGTCCGACGGGGAGGGCGCAGTATTTT
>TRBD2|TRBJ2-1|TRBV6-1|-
CATTTRLAGVYNEQFF
TGTGCCACTACAACCCGACTAGCGGGAGTATACAATGAGCAGTTCTTC
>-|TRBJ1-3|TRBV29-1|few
CSVVGGAAGSSGNTIYF
TGCAGCGTTGTTGGGGGGGCGGCAGGGAGCTCTGGAAACACCATATATTTT
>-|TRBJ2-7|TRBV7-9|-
CASSLQGLYEQYF
TGTGCCAGCAGCTTACAAGGGTTATACGAGCAGTACTTC
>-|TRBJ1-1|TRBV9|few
CASSVETVNTEAFF
TGTGCCAGCAGCGTAGAAACGGTGAACACTGAAGCTTTCTTT
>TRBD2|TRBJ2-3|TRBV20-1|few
CSAERGTSGTDTQYF
TGCAGTGCTGAACGTGGGACTAGCGGCACAGATACGCAGTATTTT
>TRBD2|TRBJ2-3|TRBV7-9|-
CASSWRLAIETQYF
TGTGCCAGCAGCTGGAGACTAGCGATCGAGACGCAGTATTTT
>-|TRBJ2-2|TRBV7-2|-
CASSYGLDRPNTGELFF
TGTGCCAGCAGTTACGGCCTAGACAGGCCAAACACCGGGGAGCTGTTTTTT
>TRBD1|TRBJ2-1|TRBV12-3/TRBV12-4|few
CASSPAGQGDSNEQFF
TGTGCCAGCAGCCCCGCGGGACAGGGGGATAGTAATGAGCAGTTCTTC
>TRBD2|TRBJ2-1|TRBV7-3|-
CASSPTSGAQNEQFF
TGTGCCAGCAGCCCCACTAGCGGGGCTCAAAATGAGCAGTTCTTC
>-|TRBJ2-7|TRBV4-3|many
CASSQVIPDYEEGGHEQYF
TGCGCCAGCAGCCAAGTGATCCCGGACTACGAAGAAGGAGGCCACGAGCAGTACTTC
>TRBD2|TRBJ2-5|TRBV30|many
CAWSDTRVAGGGETQYF
TGTGCCTGGAGCGATACTAGGGTTGCGGGAGGCGGGGAGACCCAGTACTTC
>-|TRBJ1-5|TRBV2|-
CASKDSSKPQHF
TGTGCCAGCAAGGACAGTAGTAAGCCCCAGCATTTT
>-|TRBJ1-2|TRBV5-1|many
CASSLETGTTNYGYTF
TGCGCCAGCAGCTTGGAAACAGGGACGACTAACTATGGCTACACCTTC
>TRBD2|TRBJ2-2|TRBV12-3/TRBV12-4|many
CASSFSGRNTGELFF
TGTGCCAGCAGCTTTAGCGGGAGGAACACCGGGGAGCTGTTTTTT
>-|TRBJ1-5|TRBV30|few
CAWRDSSNQPQHF
TGTGCCTGGAGGGACAGCAGCAATCAGCCCCAGCATTTT
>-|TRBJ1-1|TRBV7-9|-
CASSWARGMSTEAFF
TGTGCCAGCAGCTGGGCCCGGGGAATGAGCACTGAAGCTTTCTTT
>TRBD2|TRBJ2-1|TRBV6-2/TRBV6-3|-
CASAGGGNNERFF
TGTGCCAGCGCCGGGGGGGGGAACAATGAGCGGTTCTTC
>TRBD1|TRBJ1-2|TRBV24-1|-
CATRPGGPLDYGYTF
TGTGCCACCAGACCAGGGGGCCCGTTAGACTATGGCTACACCTTC
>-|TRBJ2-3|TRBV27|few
CASGKLYTQYF
TGTGCCAGCGGAAAGTTATATACGCAGTATTTT
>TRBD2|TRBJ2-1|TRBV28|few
CSGGGPYNEQFF
TGCTCCGGCGGGGGGCCCTACAATGAGCAGTTCTTC
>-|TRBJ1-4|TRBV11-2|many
CASSLEAGVEKLFF
TGTGCCAGCAGCTTAGAGGCAGGGGTTGAAAAACTGTTTTTT
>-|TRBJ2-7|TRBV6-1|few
CASSELRDTYEQYF
TGTGCCAGCAGTGAATTGCGGGACACCTACGAGCAGTACTTC
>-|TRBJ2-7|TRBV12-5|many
CAAGGQGVGEQYF
TGTGCCGCGGGAGGACAGGGAGTGGGCGAGCAGTACTTC
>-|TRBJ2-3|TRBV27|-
CARSLGRGPDTQYF
TGTGCCCGCAGTTTGGGTAGGGGCCCAGATACGCAGTATTTT
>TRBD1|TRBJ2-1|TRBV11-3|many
CASSLDARQGGYNEQFF
TGTGCCAGCAGCTTAGACGCCCGACAGGGGGGATACAATGAGCAGTTCTTC
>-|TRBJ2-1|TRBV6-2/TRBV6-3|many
CASTYREGSYNEQFF
TGTGCCAGCACCTACAGGGAGGGGTCTTACAATGAGCAGTTCTTC
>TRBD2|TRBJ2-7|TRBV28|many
CASRSGTSGAYEQYF
TGTGCCAGCAGGTCCGGGACTAGCGGAGCCTACGAGCAGTACTTC
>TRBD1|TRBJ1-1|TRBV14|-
CASSPFGTGLSEAFF
TGTGCCAGCAGCCCTTTTGGGACAGGGTTATCTGAAGCTTTCTTT
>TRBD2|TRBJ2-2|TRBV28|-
CASGHESLAGGSGELFF
TGTGCCAGCGGACACGAGTCTCTAGCGGGAGGGTCCGGGGAGCTGTTTTTT
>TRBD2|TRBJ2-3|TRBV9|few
CASSTSGGLDTQYF
TGTGCCAGCAGCACGAGCGGGGGGTTGGATACGCAGTATTTT
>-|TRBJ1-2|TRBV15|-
CATSRDGNEIYGYTF
TGTGCCACCAGCAGAGATGGAAATGAAATCTATGGCTACACCTTC
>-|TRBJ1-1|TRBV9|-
CASSVDGVGTEAFF
TGTGCCAGCAGCGTAGACGGGGTCGGCACTGAAGCTTTCTTT
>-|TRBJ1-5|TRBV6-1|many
CASTYRAGNQPQHF
TGTGCCAGTACCTACAGGGCGGGCAATCAGCCCCAGCATTTT
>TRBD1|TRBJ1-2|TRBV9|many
CASSVVDRAPNYGYTF
TGTGCCAGCAGCGTAGTGGACAGGGCCCCTAACTATGGCTACACCTTC
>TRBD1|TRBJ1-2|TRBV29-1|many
CSVESDRVYGYTF
TGCAGCGTTGAATCCGACAGGGTCTATGGCTACACCTTC
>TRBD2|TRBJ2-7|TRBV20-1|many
CSAGPSGTYEQYF
TGCAGTGCTGGCCCTAGCGGCACCTACGAGCAGTACTTC
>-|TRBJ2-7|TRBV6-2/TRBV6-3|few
CASSQQGFEQYF
TGTGCCAGCAGCCAACAGGGTTTCGAGCAGTACTTC
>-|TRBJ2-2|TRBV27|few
CASSLTRATGELFF
TGTGCCAGCAGTTTGACTAGAGCCACCGGGGAGCTGTTTTTT
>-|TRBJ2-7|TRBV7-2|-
CASSSIQQTAYERYF
TGTGCCAGCAGCTCAATTCAACAGACTGCCTACGAGCGGTACTTC
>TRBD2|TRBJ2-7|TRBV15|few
CATSRGGSGGYEQYF
TGTGCCACCAGCAGAGGTGGTAGCGGGGGCTACGAGCAGTACTTC
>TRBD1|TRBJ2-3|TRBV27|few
CASSLLGRGYGTQYF
TGTGCCAGCAGTTTACTGGGCAGGGGGTACGGTACGCAGTATTTT
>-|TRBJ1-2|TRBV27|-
CASSSGWGAVYGYTF
TGTGCCAGCAGTTCGGGGTGGGGAGCTGTCTATGGCTACACCTTC
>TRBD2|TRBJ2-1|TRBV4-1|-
CASSHPAGGSPNEQFF
TGCGCCAGCAGCCACCCAGCGGGAGGTAGTCCCAATGAGCAGTTCTTC
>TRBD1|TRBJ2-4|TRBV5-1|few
CASSLAPDRGLAKNIQYF
TGCGCCAGCAGCTTGGCCCCAGACAGGGGATTAGCCAAAAACATTCAGTACTTC
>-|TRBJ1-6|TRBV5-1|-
CASSLGHGGRNSPLHF
TGCGCCAGCAGCTTAGGACATGGCGGGCGTAATTCACCCCTCCACTTT
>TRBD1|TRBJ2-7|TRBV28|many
CASTKRDRGHEQYF
TGTGCCAGCACGAAGAGGGACAGGGGTCACGAGCAGTACTTC
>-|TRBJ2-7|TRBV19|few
CASSTLQKSYEQYF
TGTGCCAGTAGTACGCTACAGAAATCCTACGAGCAGTACTTC
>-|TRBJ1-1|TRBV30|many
CAWSSAWTEAFF
TGTGCCTGGAGTTCCGCGTGGACTGAAGCTTTCTTT
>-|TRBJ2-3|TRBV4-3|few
CASSPGLALLYTDTQYF
TGCGCCAGCAGCCCGGGCCTAGCCTTGCTATACACAGATACGCAGTATTTT
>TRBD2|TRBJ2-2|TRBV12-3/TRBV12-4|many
CASSLRGGKAGELFF
TGTGCCAGCAGTTTAAGGGGAGGGAAGGCCGGGGAGCTGTTTTTT
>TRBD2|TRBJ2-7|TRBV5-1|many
CASSLELAGFEQYF
TGCGCCAGCAGCTTGGAACTAGCGGGCTTCGAGCAGTACTTC
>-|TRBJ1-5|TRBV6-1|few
CASRFDRYSNQPQHF
TGTGCCAGCAGATTTGACAGATATAGCAATCAGCCCCAGCATTTT
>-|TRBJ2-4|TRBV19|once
CASSIFRADKNIQYF
TGTGCCAGTAGTATCTTCAGGGCGGACAAAAACATTCAGTACTTC
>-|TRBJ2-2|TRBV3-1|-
CASSQTSWTPRELFF
TGTGCCAGCAGCCAAACTAGCTGGACGCCCAGGGAGCTGTTTTTT
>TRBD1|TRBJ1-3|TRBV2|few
CASSRDRGRNTIYF
TGTGCCAGCAGCCGGGACAGGGGACGAAACACCATATATTTT
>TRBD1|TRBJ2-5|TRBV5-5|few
CASSRQSGTGAETQYF
TGTGCCAGCAGCCGTCAATCCGGGACAGGGGCCGAGACCCAGTACTTC
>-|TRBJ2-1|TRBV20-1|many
CSARAGKTLYNEQFF
TGCAGTGCTAGAGCCGGGAAAACCCTCTACAATGAGCAGTTCTTC